This T cell receptor (beta chain) originates from a study of molecular identifiers for immune sequencing clone quantification. The study, taken as a whole, reports: Under 1% of molecules in naive cells, but over 97% of effector molecules, belonged to clones above 20 RNA copies.

TCR libraries were built in bulk with a published protocol and specific TCR primers. Each CDR3 protein gets one entry after TCRdb re-called the PCR reads with MiXCR. This table has around 480,000 distinct CDR3 sequences, about a fifth appearing once. After removal of 6 bases from V and 5 bases from J, the junction contained 15 bases not matched to a gene. Germline V CDR1 and CDR2: MNHEY, SVGAGI. The CDR3 is made up of 17 amino acids. This clonotype has only a few counts. Its cognate antigen is unknown. Isolation of naive CD8 T cells was achieved by sorting on a CD8+CD4-CCR7+CD45RA+ phenotype. This receptor was obtained from a human donor in good health. Some libraries in this study had Jurkat cell RNA spiked in. The specimen sequenced was naive CD8+ T cells from blood, with Jurkat cell RNA spiked in. Subset indicated: FACS-sorted CD8+CD4-CCR7+CD45RA+ naive T cells. The chain links TRBV6-5 to TRBJ2-1; 8 positions match TRBD1. The CDR3 DNA is TGTGCCAGCAGCTATATCTCCCGGGACAGGTTTAACAATGAGCAGTTCTTC. Translation gives CASSYISRDRFNNEQFF.